What follows describes a single T cell receptor (beta chain). These data originate in a study of technical replicates of blood from a handful of donors. This CDR3 is 15 amino acids long. The germline V gene has CDR1 LGHNA and CDR2 YSLEER. V shed 0 bases and J shed 2 bases, with 10 bases lying between them. The data were produced by immunoSEQ multiplex PCR, yet TCRdb's version contains in-frame clones alone and is incomplete. The profile shows 68,000 or so clones, around 91% of them singletons. This receptor was identified in a human donor in good health. The sequenced material came from T cells isolated from PBMCs. This chain connects TRBV4-3 to TRBJ1-1; no firm D call. CDR3 amino acids: CASSQDMGPNTEAFF. Written as DNA, the CDR3 is TGCGCCAGCAGCCAAGATATGGGCCCAAACACTGAAGCTTTCTTT.